The clone carrying this T cell receptor beta chain was observed a few times. These data originate in a study of response to subunit inactivated influenza vaccine. The V and J ends lost 5 bases and 3 bases, in that order; junction bases with no gene match: 4. The CDR3 sequence is 14 residues long. Looked up from germline, CDR1 is SGHRS and CDR2 is YFSETQ. TCRdb re-called the RT-PCR reads with MiXCR, one entry per CDR3 protein. The sample includes about 540,000 distinct CDR3 sequences, around 21% seen only once; the top ten take 2.5% to 3%. These data are also associated with another study on T cells expressing NK-cell markers. That source adds: TCR beta cDNA was generated via 5'RACE template switching incorporating UMIs.

The V and J genes are TRBV5-1 and TRBJ2-7; TRBD1 matches at 11 bases. The sequence was collected from a middle-aged man who received an inactivated influenza vaccine. The source material was CD4+ T cells sorted from PBMCs, sampled about 13 days after vaccination. The CDR3 nucleotides read TGCGCCAGCAGATTCGGGACAGGGGGCTACGAGCAGTACTTC. It encodes CASRFGTGGYEQYF.